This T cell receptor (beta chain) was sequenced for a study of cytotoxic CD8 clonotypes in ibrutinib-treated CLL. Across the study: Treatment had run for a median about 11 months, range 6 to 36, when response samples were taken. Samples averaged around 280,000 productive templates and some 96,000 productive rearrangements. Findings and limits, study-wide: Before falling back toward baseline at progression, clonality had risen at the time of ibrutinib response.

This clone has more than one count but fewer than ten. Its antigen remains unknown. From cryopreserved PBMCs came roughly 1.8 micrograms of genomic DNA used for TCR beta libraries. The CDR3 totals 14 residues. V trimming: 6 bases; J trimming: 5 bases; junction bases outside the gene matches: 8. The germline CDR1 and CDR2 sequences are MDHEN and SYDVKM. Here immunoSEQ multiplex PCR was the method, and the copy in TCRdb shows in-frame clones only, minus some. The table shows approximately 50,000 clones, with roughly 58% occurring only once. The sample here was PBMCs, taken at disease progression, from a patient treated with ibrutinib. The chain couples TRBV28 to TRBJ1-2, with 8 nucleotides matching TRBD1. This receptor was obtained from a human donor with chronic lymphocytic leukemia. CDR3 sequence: CASSFGTGGYGYTF. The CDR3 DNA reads TGTGCCAGCAGCTTTGGGACAGGAGGTTATGGCTACACCTTC.